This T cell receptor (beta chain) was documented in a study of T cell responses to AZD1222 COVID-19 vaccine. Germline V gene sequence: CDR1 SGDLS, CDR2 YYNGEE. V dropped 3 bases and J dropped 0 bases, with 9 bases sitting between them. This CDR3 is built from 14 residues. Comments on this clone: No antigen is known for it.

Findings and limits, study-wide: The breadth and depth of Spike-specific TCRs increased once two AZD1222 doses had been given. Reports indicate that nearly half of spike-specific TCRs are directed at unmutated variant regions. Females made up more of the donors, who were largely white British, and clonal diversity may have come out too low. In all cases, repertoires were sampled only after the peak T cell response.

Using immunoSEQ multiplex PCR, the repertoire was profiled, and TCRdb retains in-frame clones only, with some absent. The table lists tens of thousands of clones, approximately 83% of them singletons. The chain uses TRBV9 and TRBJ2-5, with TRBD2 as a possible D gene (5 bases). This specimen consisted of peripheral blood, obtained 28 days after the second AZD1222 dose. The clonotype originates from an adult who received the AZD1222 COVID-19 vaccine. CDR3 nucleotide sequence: TGTGCCAGCAGCGGTAGCGTCTACCAAGAGACCCAGTACTTC. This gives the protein CASSGSVYQETQYF.